This T cell receptor (beta chain) was recovered during a study of T cells after yellow fever vaccination. This clonotype was seen ten or more times. Its antigen is as yet unknown. General observations from the study: Post-booster samples contained most primary-vaccination clones (approximately 96% CD4, about 90% CD8). Repertoires obtained by FACS sorting could include abundant clonotypes that entered as contaminants from the bulk population. The secondary response peaked faster, at day 5 versus 15, but was weaker.

The V gene's germline CDR1 is MNHNS and CDR2 SASEGT. The CDR3 sequence is 15 residues long. Between the trimmed V and J ends, which lost 5 bases and 2 bases, there was a span of 13 bases. 5'RACE template switching produced TCR cDNA carrying a universal primer site and UMIs. Via MiXCR, TCRdb re-called the 5' RACE reads, giving one row per CDR3 protein. In the table there are some 32,000 distinct CDR3 sequences, 4% to 4.5% of which are singletons. The V gene is TRBV6-1, the J gene TRBJ2-1; a possible D gene is TRBD1 (6 bases). Sample: CD8+ T cells sorted from PBMCs, taken 5 days after the yellow fever booster vaccination. The receptor comes from a man younger than 45 who received the YFV17D yellow fever vaccine. This CDR3 is CASSNAGGPYNEQFF. Here the CDR3 DNA reads TGTGCCAGCAGTAACGCTGGGGGCCCCTACAATGAGCAGTTCTTC.